This section outlines one T cell receptor beta chain sequence together with its context. Cohort assignment relied on participant-reported clinical history. The record originates from a study of blood T cell repertoires in COVID-19. The wider study: Samples representing acute and convalescent COVID-19 were sourced from the United States, Italy and Spain.

Some clones are missing from TCRdb's copy, which holds only in-frame ones; the method was immunoSEQ multiplex PCR. Of about 310,000 clones listed, 70% to 90% were seen once; the top ten hold about 9.9%. This CDR3 is 19 amino acids long. Germline V gives CDR1 SGHRS, CDR2 YFSETQ. Trimming cost V 3 bases and J 0 bases; bases outside gene matches: 10. Sequencing was carried out using PBMCs or T cells enriched from blood (not recorded which). The V and J genes are TRBV5-1 and TRBJ2-1; 12 bases fit TRBD1. This clonotype originated in a woman aged 40-49 years who had recovered from COVID-19. The CDR3 sequence is CASSSWDRGRPSSYNEQFF. CDR3 nucleotides: TGCGCCAGCAGCTCATGGGACAGGGGGCGGCCGAGCTCCTACAATGAGCAGTTCTTC.